This T cell receptor (beta chain) was obtained from a study of cytomegalovirus exposure and HLA in healthy donors (dated by TCRdb to about 2017). With regard to the full study: In an earlier analysis of fewer than 750 of the donors, 276 Gb of sequence data and 90 million to 120 million unique TCR beta sequences from roughly 180 million T cells were reported. Alongside the repertoire data, information on donor age, sex, ethnicity and CMV serostatus was compiled. Using immunosequencing, the study profiled T cell repertoires from 666 subjects and related those repertoires to cytomegalovirus serostatus. Class I and class II HLA loci were covered by the typing at four-digit resolution. High-throughput TCR immunosequencing, statistical association of individual TCRs with disease status, and machine learning were combined to predict cytomegalovirus infection status. Among 300 to 450 genotyped donors of the cohort, an average of 235,054 unique TCR beta nucleotide sequences were sequenced per donor, around 18% of them non-productive. A later genetic analysis took genome-wide SNP genotypes for about 65% of the 666 donors and used that subset as a discovery cohort. To study patterns of TCR occurrence, a later analysis re-analyzed previously published TCR beta repertoires from 650 to 750 donors and added high-resolution HLA genotyping. Every repertoire in the discovery cohort had been generated on one and the same sequencing platform. An early release that covered fewer than 750 HLA-typed donors contained around 300 gigabases of sequencing data and 65 million to 100 million unique TCR sequences. Typing coverage varied by locus: 629-630 donors for A, B, C, DRB1 and DQB1; roughly 560 for DQA1; around 610 for DPA1; some 470 for DPB1. The later analysis used no new phenotypic data to find candidate immune exposures, relying instead on TCR beta sequences and their occurrence across donors. Along with the approximately 650-subject first cohort, a separate validation cohort of about 110 different subjects was used. An earlier analysis of around 580 of the donors used high-throughput TCR beta sequencing to judge whether each TCR beta V gene segment behaved as functional or pseudogenic. Of the roughly 430 genotyped donors, around 81% fell in the genetic ancestry cluster associated with self-reported Caucasian donors. The aim of the study was to test whether cataloging public T cell receptors could identify signatures of past pathogen exposure. A handful of DR-DQ haplotypes were handled as single units for association and clustering because linkage in the cohort was strong. Overall results and qualifications from the work: The sequencing pipeline was judged likely to have produced a cluster of highly shared sequence variants as a technical artifact. Compared with equally common non-associated chains, HLA-associated TCR beta chains in a later analysis were more clonally expanded and had lower generation probabilities. According to the authors, the approach could potentially be generalized to other disease states and immunological phenotypes. Some IMGT-functional V segments, including TRBV6-2 and TRBV6-3, could not be distinguished by the 87-base-pair reads and were therefore excluded. Most TCR sequences were seen in very few donors, while some public TCRs were found in many individuals. Because some donors lacked HLA typing at each locus, the association tests relied only on the typed subset. A later genetic analysis reported fewer N-insertions in productive TCRs among donors in an Asian-associated ancestry cluster than the roughly 650-donor mean. When HLA alleles, especially DR and DQ, strongly co-occurred, TCR associations were difficult to assign to individual alleles. A later analysis found that most CMV-associated TCR beta chains appeared HLA-restricted, with HLA associations seemingly driven largely by CMV exposure. Because counts were too low, seventeen rarely observed V segments, including chromosome 9 orphons, were left out of the earlier analysis of over 550 of the donors. In both the original and validation cohorts, the classifier was reported to diagnose cytomegalovirus status with high specificity and sensitivity. In this cohort, only TCR beta chains were sequenced, and detectable features were limited by the absence of alpha or paired-chain data. In a later analysis, the rate of TCR association differed among HLA loci, with DRB1 alleles having the most associated TCRs and HLA-C alleles having the fewest. In vitro tests confirmed that a few of the cytomegalovirus-associated TCR beta chains recognize cytomegalovirus antigens. Broadly in line with IMGT annotations, most TCR beta V segments showed up in productive rearrangements about 87% or about 30% of the time in an earlier analysis of a few hundred of the donors. A later analysis associated about 18,000 TCR beta sequences with specific HLA alleles at a false discovery rate of 0.05. A further reported finding was that TCR beta sequences accurately predicted the HLA-A and HLA-B alleles for most subjects in the first cohort. A later genetic analysis associated a missense DCLRE1C variant with V-gene and J-gene trimming of TCR beta chains, and an independent cohort replicated the association. Linkage disequilibrium might explain the correlated functional status among segregating V segments, but an unknown experimental factor could not be excluded. A total of roughly 160 TCR beta chains were listed by the study as associated with cytomegalovirus. According to a later analysis, parvovirus B19, influenza, CMV and Epstein-Barr virus appeared linked to several top co-occurrence clusters. For the cohort, immune exposure information was limited to CMV serostatus. Roughly uniform sequencing depth across donors was assumed in presence/absence analyses, although this assumption may not hold.

This clone was found a few times. Which antigen it targets is not known. No much larger clone exists at a distance of one base, and base qualities are not known. The library relied on the immunoSEQ multiplex PCR assay. A mixture of 60 forward primers for TCR Vbeta segments and 13 reverse primers for TCR Jbeta segments was used in the multiplex PCR. Amplification of the CDR3 region of rearranged TCR beta genes was performed with a multiplex PCR assay on genomic DNA. On the Illumina HiSeq System, the amplified TCR beta libraries were sequenced as 87-base-pair reads. Per the source publication's procedure: In a later analysis, roughly 80 million unique TCR beta chains were counted across the 500 to 850 repertoires, and approximately 11 million of these chains were shared by at least two donors. Raw reads were error-corrected and collapsed into unique sequences by a nearest-neighbor algorithm in which closely related sequences were merged to remove PCR and sequencing errors. CDR3 sequences were aligned to IMGT reference sequences to assign V, D and J gene segments. For a sequence to be retained, at least a six-nucleotide match to both a V gene segment and a J gene segment was required. Rearrangements were called productive when the CDR3 lacked stop codons and stayed in frame with V and J; all others were non-productive. CDR3 was defined according to IMGT convention as the region running from the second conserved V-encoded cysteine to the conserved J-encoded phenylalanine. Sequences without an unambiguous match to a single V gene segment were excluded from the earlier analysis of about 640 of the donors. An earlier analysis of around 600 of the donors classified V segments as functional when productive rearrangements were above 56.7% and as segregating when the standard deviation between donors was above 5%. A statistical classification framework was developed to diagnose cytomegalovirus status using the catalog of TCR beta chain sequences. In a later analysis, V and J genes were assigned by comparing TCR nucleotide sequences against IMGT/GENE-DB human TR gene sequences. The TCRdist pipeline was used in a later analysis to assign CDR3 sequences and most-parsimonious VDJ recombination scenarios. In a later analysis, each TCR beta chain was defined by its CDR3 amino acid sequence together with its V-gene family, and reads lacking a unique V-gene family were excluded. A later analysis removed roughly 590 highly shared, low-generation-probability nucleotide sequences to deal with suspected cross-contamination and a sequencing artifact. For each public chain, a later analysis derived a clonal expansion index from normalized ranks of inferred template counts within each repertoire. In a later analysis, generation probabilities were computed using a VDJ recombination model fitted to out-of-frame rearrangements, and the results were checked against IGoR. In a later analysis, TCR-TCR, TCR-HLA and TCR-CMV co-occurrence was scored with hypergeometric tests, and a repertoire-size bias correction was applied to TCR pairs. In a later analysis, false discovery rates were estimated by permuting HLA or CMV assignments 20 times. In a later analysis, co-occurring TCRs were grouped using DBSCAN, and TCRdist sequence similarity was added for clustering within HLA-allele-positive subsets. Repertoires with fewer than 30,000 or more than 120,000 public chains, plus five repertoires with anomalous nucleotide sharing, were excluded from co-occurrence clustering. What TCRdb holds here is the immuneACCESS table cut down to in-frame rearrangements. Part of the clones is not present; checked against another copy, under half of the missing clones reflect an unresolved V gene, and the others are unexplained. V and J calls and clone size are given by that table; D and trimming were obtained from the DNA. Counted in this sample were 140,000 to 150,000 clones; roughly 80% of them appeared once. The leading ten clones occupy approximately 3.6% of the sample.

V was cut back by 0 bases and J by 7 bases, leaving a gap of 10 bases between them. Spanning cysteine to phenylalanine, the CDR3 consists of 14 amino acids. Only the CDR3 portion is preserved as DNA: 42 bases, with reading frame beginning at the first base. CDR1 and CDR2, looked up from the germline V gene (reference sequence), are LNHNV and YYDKDF. In total, just over 650 healthy bone marrow donors made up the cohort. At the time of sampling, every cohort member was nominally healthy, though immune exposures that went unrecorded were likely present. The donor was CMV seronegative and belonged to the group of under 400 seronegative cohort members. Every donor gave a peripheral blood sample, and the peripheral blood mononuclear cells from that sample were used for TCR beta sequencing. The Qiagen DNeasy Blood Extraction Kit was used to extract genomic DNA from the blood cell samples.

Sample: PBMCs. Rearrangement joined TRBV15 to TRBJ2-1, and possibly TRBD1, on 5 matching bases. The sequence was collected from a male donor in good health and CMV-seronegative. In nucleotide form, the sequence is TGTGCCACCAGCAGAGACGTAGGGGTGAATGAGCAGTTCTTC. It is translated as CATSRDVGVNEQFF.